These T cell receptor beta chains were read from a single sample in a study of patients and donors after allogeneic stem cell transplantation. TCRdb re-called the RT-PCR reads with MiXCR, one entry per CDR3 protein. The sample contains over 400,000 distinct CDR3 sequences, approximately 16% of which appear only once. The specimen sequenced was blood, either unsorted or a sorted T cell fraction (not recorded which). The source is a human donor who was either an allogeneic HSCT recipient or a stem cell or donor lymphocyte infusion donor (not recorded which). It is not recorded whose cells these are; they may come from a transplant donor. The CDR3 runs from the conserved cysteine through the conserved F or W. Fields, in order: D gene, V gene, J gene, clone size, CDR3 DNA, CDR3 protein. D genes are given only for firm matches. Rows may omit the clone size; those that give it use once, few, many or a size class.

TRBD2,TRBV19,TRBJ2-2,-,TGTGCCAGTAGTAGTAGCGGGATAGGCACCGGGGAGCTGTTTTTT,CASSSSGIGTGELFF
-,TRBV4-1,TRBJ2-5,few,TGCGCCAGCAGCCTCCTCGGGCCCGGCGAGACCCAGTACTTC,CASSLLGPGETQYF
-,TRBV5-1,TRBJ1-2,-,TGCGCCAGCAGCTTGGGGACCCTGGGCTACACCTTC,CASSLGTLGYTF
TRBD1,TRBV15,TRBJ2-1,few,TGTGCCACCAGCAGAGAGAGCCGGGACAGGACCTACAATGAGCAGTTCTTC,CATSRESRDRTYNEQFF
-,TRBV20-1,TRBJ1-6,few,TGCAGTGCTAGAGATGAAGAGACATCTCCACCCCTCCACTTT,CSARDEETSPPLHF
-,TRBV30,TRBJ1-5,-,TGTGCCTGGAGTGTACACAGGCCCTCCAATCAGCCCCAGCATTTT,CAWSVHRPSNQPQHF
-,TRBV4-1,TRBJ1-1,many,TGCGCCAGCAGCCAAGTTGGGGGGAGGGCTGAAGCTTTCTTT,CASSQVGGRAEAFF
-,TRBV7-2,TRBJ2-2,-,TGTGCCAGCAGCTCACAGGGAGGAGGCACCGGGGAGCTGTTTTTT,CASSSQGGGTGELFF
TRBD1,TRBV7-9,TRBJ2-7,-,TGTGCCAGCAGCCGCGGGACAGGGAACTACGAGCAGTACTTC,CASSRGTGNYEQYF
TRBD1,TRBV5-1,TRBJ1-4,few,TGCGCCAGCAGCTCCGTGGGACAGGGGAGCGAAAAACTGTTTTTT,CASSSVGQGSEKLFF
-,TRBV20-1,TRBJ2-3,few,TGCAGTGCTAGAAGATCCGCAGCGCCCGATACGCAGTATTTT,CSARRSAAPDTQYF
-,TRBV9,TRBJ1-5,-,TGTGCCAGCAGTACCGGGAAGGGGATCCAGCCCCAGCATTTT,CASSTGKGIQPQHF
-,TRBV20-1,TRBJ2-1,few,TGCAGTGCTAGCGGTGGGGCAAGTAGAAATGAGCAGTTCTTC,CSASGGASRNEQFF
-,TRBV4-1,TRBJ1-1,many,TGCGCCAGCAGCCAGTTAGGTCACAGGGAACGAGAAGCTTTCTTT,CASSQLGHREREAFF
-,TRBV29-1,TRBJ2-1,many,TGCAGCGTCGACGATGAGCAGTTCTTC,CSVDDEQFF
-,TRBV12-3/TRBV12-4,TRBJ2-1,few,TGTGCCAGCTCAAGGGACCCGTCTATGAATGAGCAGTTCTTC,CASSRDPSMNEQFF
-,TRBV7-3,TRBJ2-1,few,TGTGCCAGCAGCTCTCAGGGGACTGAGCAGTTCTTC,CASSSQGTEQFF
-,TRBV6-2/TRBV6-3,TRBJ1-2,-,TGTGCCAGCAGGAAAGATGGGACGGTCGCTGGGGGCTACACCTTC,CASRKDGTVAGGYTF
TRBD1,TRBV15,TRBJ2-1,few,TGTGCCACCAGCAAGCAGGGGGCCTTAACCTACTACTCCTACAATGAGCAGTTCTTC,CATSKQGALTYYSYNEQFF
-,TRBV30,TRBJ1-3,few,TGTGCCTGGAGTCCGGGAAACACCATATATTTT,CAWSPGNTIYF
-,TRBV25-1,TRBJ2-3,many,TGTGCCAGCAAGGGGCCCACGTCCACAGATACGCAGTATTTT,CASKGPTSTDTQYF
-,TRBV29-1,TRBJ1-5,few,TGCAGCGTTGATTGGACGGACAGATATAGCAATCAGCCCCAGCATTTT,CSVDWTDRYSNQPQHF
TRBD2,TRBV27,TRBJ2-5,-,TGTGCCAGCAGTTTTTGGCCTAGCGGGAACGGACGGGAGACCCAGTACTTC,CASSFWPSGNGRETQYF
-,TRBV20-1,TRBJ1-2,few,TGCAGTGCTCCCTATGAAGGGAGAGGCTACACCTTC,CSAPYEGRGYTF
-,TRBV7-9,TRBJ2-7,-,TGTGCCAGCAGCTTAGCGAACAGCTACGAGCAGTACTTC,CASSLANSYEQYF
-,TRBV7-2,TRBJ2-3,-,TGTGCCAGCAGCCCGCCCCTTCGCGGGAAATCCACAGATACGCAGTATTTT,CASSPPLRGKSTDTQYF
-,TRBV5-1,TRBJ2-7,-,TGCGCCAGCAGCTGGGGTGGACCACCTCAGGAGCAGTACTTC,CASSWGGPPQEQYF
TRBD1,TRBV20-1,TRBJ1-4,few,TGCAGTGCTAGGGTTCCTGTGAGGACAGGAGATGAAAAACTGTTTTTT,CSARVPVRTGDEKLFF
-,TRBV12-3/TRBV12-4,TRBJ1-1,few,TGTGCCAGCAGTCTGTGGGAAAGATCGAACACTGAAGCTTTCTTT,CASSLWERSNTEAFF
-,TRBV10-3,TRBJ1-5,few,TGTGCCATCAGTACCAATAGCAATCAGCCCCAGCATTTT,CAISTNSNQPQHF
TRBD2,TRBV4-3,TRBJ2-3,-,TGCGCCAGCAGTCCACAAGGTAGCGGGGGCCCGGGGAGCACAGATACGCAGTATTTT,CASSPQGSGGPGSTDTQYF
-,TRBV18,TRBJ2-2,few,TGTGCCAGCTCACCGGAACAGAACACCGGGGAGCTGTTTTTT,CASSPEQNTGELFF
-,TRBV20-1,TRBJ2-1,-,TGCAGTGCTAGAGTTTTATTCGAGTCCCCTTACAATGAGCAGTTCTTC,CSARVLFESPYNEQFF
TRBD1,TRBV3-1,TRBJ2-5,many,TGTGCCAGCAGCCAAGATCCCAGATTCACTAGGGGGCGTAGCCCCCAAGAGACCCAGTACTTC,CASSQDPRFTRGRSPQETQYF
TRBD2,TRBV6-1,TRBJ2-7,few,TGTGCCAGCAGCCCTGGGACTAGCGGGGCGTTTTACGAGCAGTACTTC,CASSPGTSGAFYEQYF
-,TRBV6-1,TRBJ1-1,-,TGTGCCAGCAGGGATATTCGAATGAACACTGAAGCTTTCTTT,CASRDIRMNTEAFF
TRBD2,TRBV3-1,TRBJ2-5,few,TGTGCCAGCAGCCGCTTAACCTCCTTGAGGGTAGCGGGAGCCCAAGAGACCCAGTACTTC,CASSRLTSLRVAGAQETQYF
-,TRBV2,TRBJ1-6,many,TGTGCCAGCAGACGGGACGGTAATTCACCCCTCCACTTT,CASRRDGNSPLHF
-,TRBV5-1,TRBJ2-1,few,TGCGCCAGCAGCAGTGGGGACCCTATAAATGAGCAGTTCTTC,CASSSGDPINEQFF
-,TRBV7-9,TRBJ2-1,few,TGTGCCAGCAGCCCCGCCCTTACGGCCTCCTACAATGAGCAGTTCTTC,CASSPALTASYNEQFF
TRBD1,TRBV7-3,TRBJ2-7,few,TGTGCCAGCAGCTATGCCGGGACAGTAGGCTACGAGCAGTACTTC,CASSYAGTVGYEQYF
-,TRBV6-1,TRBJ1-1,-,TGTGCCAGCAGTACAACGTTCTGGTGGGAAACCGGGCCTGAAGCTTTCTTT,CASSTTFWWETGPEAFF
TRBD2,TRBV5-1,TRBJ2-3,many,TGCGCCAGCAGCTTTTCGACTAGCGGGACTGATACGCAGTATTTT,CASSFSTSGTDTQYF
-,TRBV7-8,TRBJ1-1,-,TGTGCCAGCAGCTTAGGTGCCACGAACACTGAAGCTTTCTTT,CASSLGATNTEAFF
-,TRBV6-2/TRBV6-3,TRBJ2-5,few,TGTGCCAGCAGGGGGCACGGAGAGGAGACCCAGTACTTC,CASRGHGEETQYF
-,TRBV29-1,TRBJ1-2,few,TGCAGCGTTGAAGATCGCCGCTTAACTGGAGCTAACTATGGCTACACCTTC,CSVEDRRLTGANYGYTF
-,TRBV7-9,TRBJ2-3,few,TGTGCCACCTCGGTCGGGCCCCTTAGCACAGATACGCAGTATTTT,CATSVGPLSTDTQYF
-,TRBV4-1,TRBJ1-2,few,TGCGCCAGCAGCCAGCTAAGGGACGGAGGAGCAAGGGGCTACACCTTC,CASSQLRDGGARGYTF
-,TRBV7-9,TRBJ2-3,few,TGTGCCAGCAGCTTAGTAGCCAGAAGAGGCACGCAGTATTTT,CASSLVARRGTQYF
TRBD2,TRBV19,TRBJ2-3,-,TGTGCCAGCACGAAGCGGGGGGGGTTCACAGATACGCAGTATTTT,CASTKRGGFTDTQYF
-,TRBV3-1,TRBJ2-2,few,TGTGCCAGCAGCCACCGGGCGGGGACCGGGGAGCTGTTTTTT,CASSHRAGTGELFF
TRBD1,TRBV5-1,TRBJ2-3,many,TGCGCCAGCAGCCAGAGACAGGGTCAGGATACGCAGTATTTT,CASSQRQGQDTQYF
-,TRBV20-1,TRBJ2-5,once,TGCAGTGCTAGGGACCCGGGACACCGACAAGAGACCCAGTACTTC,CSARDPGHRQETQYF
TRBD1,TRBV5-1,TRBJ1-1,-,TGCGCCAGCAGCTTGAGGCCGACAGGGAGGGACACTGAAGCTTTCTTT,CASSLRPTGRDTEAFF